This TCR beta chain is from a study of T cells expressing NK-cell markers. Background on the study: Among eight sequenced donors, seven carried HCMV seropositivity while one was seronegative.

Germline CDR1 and CDR2: SGHDT and YYEEEE. The length of the CDR3 is 15 residues. The authors made TCR beta cDNA libraries by 5'RACE template switching. This switching added a universal primer site and UMIs. TCRdb re-called the 5' RACE reads and gives one entry per CDR3 protein, without DNA. The data include a few hundred thousand distinct CDR3 sequences; the top ten clones carry approximately 4%. The chain is built from TRBV5-6 and TRBJ2-3; with no DNA, the TCRdb D assignment of TRBD1 cannot be verified. The source is a man aged 18 to 29 in good health. The sequenced sample was blood T cells: a sorted CD56 or NKG2C T cell subset, CD4+ or CD8+ T cells, or bulk PBMC T cells (not recorded which). This CDR3 reads CASSSYGGSPDTQYF.